This paragraph covers one T cell receptor beta chain sequence. Its specificity is unknown. Generated by immunoSEQ multiplex PCR, the TCRdb table keeps only in-frame clones and is missing some. The sample has 130,000 or so clones, 75% to 95% seen once. The CDR3 runs 17 residues. With V trimmed by 3 bases and J by 2 bases, 7 bases remained unmatched. Germline-derived CDR1 and CDR2 are SGHVS and FQNEAQ. This sample is part of a study of T cell responses to AZD1222 COVID-19 vaccine. Findings and caveats of the study: Baseline serostatus was positive in only six or seven AZD1222 recipients. Close to half of all spike-specific TCRs reportedly target regions of the variants that are unmutated. Donors, mostly white British, included more females; clonal diversity was possibly underestimated.

The V and J genes are TRBV7-8 and TRBJ2-7; 13 nucleotides line up with TRBD2. The TCR comes from an adult who received the MenACWY meningococcal vaccine as a control. The starting material was peripheral blood, obtained 28 days after the second dose of the MenACWY control vaccine. The CDR3 bases are TGTGCCAGCAGCTTCACCGGGACTAGCGGGGTGACCTACGAGCAGTACGTC. This sequence encodes CASSFTGTSGVTYEQYV.